The 14 T cell receptor beta chains presented below share a single source sample, sequenced in a study of OX40 agonist ivuxolimab in advanced cancers. Assay: immunoSEQ multiplex PCR; the TCRdb copy retains only in-frame clones and omits some. The sample lists approximately 28,000 clones, 70% to 90% seen once, with under 30% in the top ten. The sample here was CD4+ or CD8+ T cells sorted from blood, taken in a trial of the OX40 agonist ivuxolimab. The receptor source for this set is an adult with an advanced solid tumor such as melanoma, head and neck, liver or kidney cancer.

The chain employs TRBV18 and TRBJ2-1; D is ambiguous. CDR3 length equals 12 residues. The germline V and J ends were trimmed by 3 bases and 6 bases, with 6 bases remaining between them. CDR1 KGHSH and CDR2 LQKENI come from the germline V gene. This CDR3 reads CASSPVGNEQFF. CDR3 in DNA: TGTGCCAGCTCACCTGTAGGCAATGAGCAGTTCTTC.

For this clone: The junction shows a germline mismatch at one end, possibly a read error. This chain links TRBV11-2 with TRBJ1-4, with unresolved D. The CDR3 sequence is 15 residues long. Looked up from germline, CDR1 is SGHAT and CDR2 is FQNNGV. DNA for the CDR3: TGTGCCAGCACCTTACCCTTTGCAACTAATGAAAAACTGTTTTTT. As protein: CASTLPFATNEKLFF.

This chain uses TRBV6-5 with TRBJ1-1; D possibly corresponds to TRBD1 (6 bases). CDR1 and CDR2 from the germline V gene are MNHEY and SVGAGI. The CDR3 extends over 16 amino acids. Trimming shortened V by 2 bases and J by 1 base, and 14 bases separated the two germline ends. CDR3 amino acids: CASSYMNRAGNTEAFF. The CDR3 bases are TGTGCCAGCAGTTACATGAACAGGGCGGGGAACACTGAAGCTTTCTTT.

This chain joins TRBV5-1 and TRBJ2-5; D possibly corresponds to TRBD2 (7 bases). CDR1 SGHRS and CDR2 YFSETQ come from the germline V gene. This CDR3 has 14 residues. Trimming cost V 4 bases and J 5 bases, with 15 bases left between them. CDR3 coding DNA: TGCGCCAGCAGCCAGGACGGGGGGCCGGAGACCCAGTACTTC. Translated, it gives CASSQDGGPETQYF.

The chain links TRBV5-6 to TRBJ2-5; a weak D match, TRBD1 (6 bases). The V gene's germline CDR1 is SGHDT and CDR2 YYEEEE. V lost 0 bases to trimming and J lost 2 bases, with 14 bases between them. CDR3 size: 16 residues. In DNA form, the CDR3 reads TGTGCCAGCAGCTTGGGAGGGCAGGGGTTACAAGAGACCCAGTACTTC. Its translation is CASSLGGQGLQETQYF.

The J gene is TRBJ1-5, the V gene TRBV6-5, with unresolved D. With 4 bases removed from V and 1 base from J, the gap between germline ends came to 8 bases. The CDR3 has 14 residues. CDR1 is MNHEY and CDR2 is SVGAGI in the germline V gene. The CDR3: CASSLEDSNQPQHF. The CDR3 nucleotides read TGTGCCAGCAGTTTAGAGGACAGCAATCAGCCCCAGCATTTT.

This chain connects TRBV9 to TRBJ1-3; TRBD1 aligns across 8 bases. Per the germline V gene, CDR1 is SGDLS and CDR2 is YYNGEE. The CDR3 length is 17 residues. The V segment lost 4 bases and the J segment 0 bases; nucleotides outside the gene matches: 9. CDR3 residues: CASSPRLDRASGNTIYF. For the CDR3, the DNA is TGTGCCAGCAGCCCCCGCCTGGACAGGGCCTCTGGAAACACCATATATTTT.

The chain carries TRBV5-5 and TRBJ2-5, with 8 bases fitting TRBD2. The junction had 17 bases not matched to a gene; V was cut back by 0 bases and J by 7 bases. The germline V gene has CDR1 SGHKS and CDR2 YYEKEE (reference sequence). The CDR3 contains 18 residues. The CDR3 region is CASSLGVYELAGAGTQYF. CDR3 DNA: TGTGCCAGCAGCTTGGGCGTGTATGAGCTAGCGGGCGCGGGGACCCAGTACTTC.

The chain links TRBV27 to TRBJ2-5, with TRBD2 matching over 14 bases. V was clipped by 0 bases and J by 9 bases; unmatched bases: 9. CDR1 and CDR2 from the germline V gene are MNHEY and SMNVEV (reference sequence). This CDR3 has 17 amino acids. Here the CDR3 reads CASSLSIGTSGSGAQYF. Here the CDR3 DNA reads TGTGCCAGCAGTTTATCGATTGGGACTAGCGGGAGTGGGGCCCAGTACTTC.

The chain couples TRBV19 to TRBJ1-5; a possible D gene is TRBD1 (6 bases). The V end was cut by 1 base, the J end by 4 bases, with 17 bases between. Germline values: CDR1 LNHDA, CDR2 SQIVND (reference sequence). The CDR3 has 17 amino acids. CDR3 loop: CASSIVSGAGRNQPQHF. The CDR3 DNA sequence: TGTGCCAGTAGTATAGTATCAGGGGCAGGTAGGAATCAGCCCCAGCATTTT.

This clone appeared a single time. The chain employs TRBV5-1 and TRBJ1-4; 7 bases map to TRBD1. J gave up 3 bases and V 0 bases, and 5 bases lay outside the gene matches. The CDR3 has 16 residues. Germline V lookup: CDR1 SGHRS, CDR2 YFSETQ. The CDR3, as DNA: TGCGCCAGCAGCTTGGTATACAGGGGACCTAATGAAAAACTGTTTTTT. Protein: CASSLVYRGPNEKLFF.

This clone was seen only once. The rearrangement uses TRBV13 and TRBJ1-5, with a weak D call TRBD1 (5 bases). Deletions cut 4 bases from V and 0 bases from J, with 10 bases between. CDR3 length: 15 residues. Germline CDR1 and CDR2: PRHDT and FYEKMQ (reference sequence). CDR3 coding DNA: TGTGCCAGCAGCTCTCGAGGGGATAGCAATCAGCCCCAGCATTTT. Protein: CASSSRGDSNQPQHF.

The V and J genes are TRBV6-1 and TRBJ1-1; D gene unclear. Trimming shortened V by 2 bases and J by 1 base, and 5 bases separated the two germline ends. The germline CDR1 and CDR2 sequences are MNHNS and SASEGT. The CDR3 is made up of 13 amino acids. The CDR3 DNA reads TGTGCCAGCAGTGAACAGCCGAACACTGAAGCTTTCTTT. This encodes CASSEQPNTEAFF.

This clone was counted once. The CDR3 sequence is CASSLRIAGAAETQYF. CDR3 in DNA: TGTGCCAGTAGTCTTCGAATAGCGGGGGCGGCGGAGACCCAGTACTTC. V usage is TRBV19 and J usage is TRBJ2-5; 9 bases line up with TRBD2. The CDR3 totals 16 residues. V gave up 5 bases and J gave up 5 bases; unmatched junction bases: 12. Germline V gives CDR1 LNHDA, CDR2 SQIVND (reference sequence).